The next 6 T cell receptor beta chains were all read from a single sample in a study of OX40 agonist ivuxolimab in advanced cancers. The table came from immunoSEQ multiplex PCR; TCRdb's copy has only in-frame clones and leaves some out. The sample includes 75,000 to 100,000 clones, around 90% seen only once; the top ten take around 0.33%. Sequencing used CD4+ or CD8+ T cells sorted from blood, obtained in a trial of the OX40 agonist ivuxolimab. These TCRs come from an adult with an advanced solid tumor such as melanoma, head and neck, liver or kidney cancer.

The J gene is TRBJ1-2, the V gene TRBV29-1; D remains ambiguous. Germline CDR1 is SQVTM and CDR2 is ANQGSEA. V shed 4 bases and J shed 7 bases, with 13 bases lying between them. The CDR3 runs to 12 residues. Here the CDR3 DNA reads TGCAGCGTTGGGCGGGGTTTGAGTGGCTACACCTTC. It yields the protein CSVGRGLSGYTF.

For the CDR3, the DNA is TGTGCCAGCAGCTTATCCTGGAGCACAGATACGCAGTATTTT. Amino acids: CASSLSWSTDTQYF. J is TRBJ2-3 and V is TRBV7-2; the D is unclear. V was pared by 2 bases and J by 0 bases, with 6 bases between. Germline V gene data show CDR1 as SGHTA and CDR2 as FQGNSA. This CDR3 has 14 amino acids.

The chain carries TRBV7-8 and TRBJ2-5; no reliable D call. The CDR3 is made up of 14 amino acids. Germline lookup yields CDR1 SGHVS and CDR2 FQNEAQ. V dropped 5 bases and J dropped 4 bases, with 14 bases sitting between them. The CDR3 protein is CASSPLRAAETQYF. For the CDR3, the DNA is TGTGCCAGCAGCCCCCTACGGGCAGCAGAGACCCAGTACTTC.

The V and J genes are TRBV10-2 and TRBJ2-1; D tentatively fits TRBD1 or TRBD2 (5 bases each). Trimming took off 6 bases at V and 4 bases at J, with 16 bases between the two ends. This CDR3 comprises 15 residues. Per germline, CDR1 WSHSY and CDR2 SAAADI. As DNA, the CDR3 is TGCGCCAGCAGAAACACCGTGGGGGATTACAATGAGCAGTTCTTC. Amino acid sequence: CASRNTVGDYNEQFF.

V gene TRBV7-2 combines with J gene TRBJ2-3, with D uncertain. Germline V lookup: CDR1 SGHTA, CDR2 FQGNSA. The CDR3 sequence is 13 residues long. Trimming cost V 6 bases and J 4 bases, with 11 bases left between them. CDR3 sequence reads: CASRQPPADTQYF. The CDR3 DNA follows: TGTGCCAGCAGACAACCCCCCGCAGATACGCAGTATTTT.

This clone was counted between two and nine times. The CDR3 DNA sequence: TGTGCCAGCTCACAGCGGGATGGGGGCTACACCTTC. Protein sequence: CASSQRDGGYTF. This chain connects TRBV18 to TRBJ1-2, with D unresolved. The V gene's germline CDR1 is KGHSH and CDR2 LQKENI. The CDR3 length is 12 residues. Trimming removed 4 bases from V and 8 bases from J, with 11 bases in between.